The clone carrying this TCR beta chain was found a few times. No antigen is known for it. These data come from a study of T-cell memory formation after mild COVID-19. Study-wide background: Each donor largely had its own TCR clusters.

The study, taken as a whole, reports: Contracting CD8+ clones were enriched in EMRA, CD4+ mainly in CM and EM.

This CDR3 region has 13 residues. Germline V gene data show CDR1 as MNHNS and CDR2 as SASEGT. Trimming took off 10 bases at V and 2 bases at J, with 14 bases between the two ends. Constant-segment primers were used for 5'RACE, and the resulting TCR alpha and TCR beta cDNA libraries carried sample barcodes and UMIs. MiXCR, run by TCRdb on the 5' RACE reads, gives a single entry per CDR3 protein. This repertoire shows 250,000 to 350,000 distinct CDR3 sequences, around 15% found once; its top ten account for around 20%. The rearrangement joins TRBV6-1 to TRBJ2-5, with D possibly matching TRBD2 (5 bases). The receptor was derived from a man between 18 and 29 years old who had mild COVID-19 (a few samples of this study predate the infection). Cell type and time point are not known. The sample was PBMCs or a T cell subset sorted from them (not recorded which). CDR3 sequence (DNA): TGTGCCACCCATCCTAGCCGGCAAGAGACCCAGTACTTC. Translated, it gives CATHPSRQETQYF.